These 27 T cell receptor beta chains came from one sample sequenced in a study of T cell responses to AZD1222 COVID-19 vaccine. Sequenced by immunoSEQ multiplex PCR; TCRdb stores in-frame clones only, minus some. The sample carries 100,000 to 110,000 clones, around 87% recorded once. Sequenced material: peripheral blood, taken on day 0 of AZD1222 vaccination. The receptor source for this set is an adult in good health.

The CDR3 loop is CASSLAAGDTGELFF. The CDR3 DNA sequence: TGTGCCAGCAGCTTAGCAGCGGGGGACACCGGGGAGCTGTTTTTT. J is TRBJ2-2 and V is TRBV7-6; 8 nucleotides match TRBD2. The trim removed 0 bases at V and 3 bases at J, leaving 0 bases unmatched. The CDR3 is 15 residues long. Germline assignment: CDR1 SGHVS and CDR2 FNYEAQ.

This clone was observed once. The V and J genes are TRBV7-6 and TRBJ1-4; D is possibly TRBD1 (5 bases). CDR3 length: 14 amino acids. The germline V and J ends were trimmed by 5 bases and 0 bases, with 7 bases remaining between them. The germline V gene has CDR1 SGHVS and CDR2 FNYEAQ. The CDR3 protein is CASSQGATNEKLFF. For the CDR3, the DNA is TGTGCCAGCAGCCAGGGTGCAACTAATGAAAAACTGTTTTTT.

The V and J genes are TRBV9 and TRBJ1-4, with D hard to call. Trimming shortened V by 4 bases and J by 3 bases, and 7 bases separated the two germline ends. Germline CDR1 SGDLS, CDR2 YYNGEE. The CDR3 consists of 13 residues. The chain's CDR3 is CASSRTANEKLFF. CDR3 nucleotide sequence: TGTGCCAGCAGCCGGACCGCTAATGAAAAACTGTTTTTT.

The genes are TRBV2 and TRBJ1-6, with a possible D match to TRBD1 (6 bases). Trimming removed 6 bases from V and 9 bases from J, with 21 bases in between. Germline V lookup: CDR1 SNHLY, CDR2 FYNNEI. The CDR3 is 16 residues long. The CDR3 protein is CASSAQQGGESSPLHF. DNA of the CDR3: TGTGCCAGCAGCGCCCAACAGGGTGGTGAAAGTTCACCCCTCCACTTT.

V is TRBV11-3 and J is TRBJ2-3, with unresolved D. This CDR3 is built from 16 residues. Germline assignment: CDR1 SGHNT and CDR2 YENEEA. Trimming removed 3 bases from V and 2 bases from J, with 15 bases in between. CDR3 coding DNA: TGTGCCAGCAGCTTTGCCGGGCGGCGAACCACAGATACGCAGTATTTT. This gives the protein CASSFAGRRTTDTQYF.

The chain couples TRBV19 to TRBJ1-2; 9 bases fit TRBD1. The germline gives CDR1 LNHDA, CDR2 SQIVND (reference sequence). V was clipped by 6 bases and J by 5 bases; unmatched bases: 4. The CDR3 loop spans 13 amino acids. CDR3 sequence (DNA): TGTGCCAGTAGCTCGACAGGGGGATATGGCTACACCTTC. Its translation is CASSSTGGYGYTF.

This chain joins TRBV6-1 and TRBJ2-3, with a weak D call TRBD2 (5 bases). There are 18 residues in the CDR3. The V and J ends lost 1 base and 3 bases respectively, with 20 bases between them. The germline V gene has CDR1 MNHNS and CDR2 SASEGT. This CDR3 is CASSEGRWLGEQTDTQYF. The CDR3 DNA follows: TGTGCCAGCAGTGAAGGTCGGTGGTTGGGAGAGCAGACAGATACGCAGTATTTT.

The chain employs TRBV11-3 and TRBJ2-2; D remains unclear. The germline V gene encodes CDR1 SGHNT and CDR2 YENEEA. This CDR3 spans 13 amino acids. Trimming took off 10 bases at V and 4 bases at J, with 13 bases between the two ends. In DNA form, the CDR3 reads TGTGCCACAGGCCAAAGTGGCACCGGGGAGCTGTTTTTT. Amino acid sequence: CATGQSGTGELFF.

The rearrangement links TRBV9 to TRBJ1-2; D is perhaps TRBD1 (6 bases). This CDR3 spans 14 amino acids. CDR1 and CDR2 from the germline V gene are SGDLS and YYNGEE. Trimming pared 4 bases from V and 8 bases from J, leaving 18 bases between. The chain's CDR3 is CASSTNQGTKGYTF. As DNA, the CDR3 is TGTGCCAGCAGCACCAATCAGGGGACCAAGGGCTACACCTTC.

The chain joins TRBV5-1 to TRBJ2-7; D could derive from TRBD1 or TRBD2 (6 bases each). The CDR3 runs to 14 residues. Germline V gives CDR1 SGHRS, CDR2 YFSETQ. V lost 0 bases to trimming and J lost 5 bases, with 12 bases between them. The CDR3 loop is CASSLEGGPHEQYF. DNA for the CDR3: TGCGCCAGCAGCTTGGAAGGGGGGCCCCACGAGCAGTACTTC.

This clone showed up just a few times. The chain recombines TRBV10-3 with TRBJ2-7; TRBD2 aligns across 10 bases. The trim removed 0 bases at V and 4 bases at J, leaving 21 bases unmatched. This CDR3 region has 21 residues. Germline V gives CDR1 ENHRY, CDR2 SYGVKD. In nucleotides, the CDR3 is TGTGCCATCAGTGAGTCAAAGCTAGGGTATCTAGCGGGAGCGGTAGGGTACGAGCAGTACTTC. The encoded protein is CAISESKLGYLAGAVGYEQYF.

This chain joins TRBV5-1 and TRBJ2-5; the D is unclear. Germline CDR1 and CDR2: SGHRS and YFSETQ. CDR3 length: 16 residues. Trimming shortened V by 2 bases and J by 2 bases, and 16 bases separated the two germline ends. CDR3 DNA: TGCGCCAGCAGCTTAATCGGGCAGCCCCGACAAGAGACCCAGTACTTC. Translating it yields CASSLIGQPRQETQYF.

The chain combines TRBV19 with TRBJ2-7; D remains ambiguous. CDR1 is LNHDA and CDR2 is SQIVND in the germline V gene (reference sequence). The ends were cut back, 5 bases at V and 3 bases at J, with 8 bases in the middle. The CDR3 is 12 amino acids. Written as DNA, the CDR3 is TGTGCCAGTAGTCGCAAGGGCTACGAGCAGTACTTC. Translating it yields CASSRKGYEQYF.

The chain uses TRBV7-3 and TRBJ2-1; TRBD1 aligns across 10 bases. V gave up 4 bases and J gave up 6 bases; unmatched junction bases: 6. This CDR3 spans 15 amino acids. Per germline, CDR1 SGHTA and CDR2 FQGTGA. The CDR3 reads CASSSGTGALNEQFF. The CDR3 bases are TGTGCCAGCAGCTCGGGGACAGGGGCCCTCAATGAGCAGTTCTTC.

The rearrangement joins TRBV24-1 to TRBJ2-1; D perhaps matches TRBD2 (5 bases). The CDR3 consists of 17 residues. V was clipped by 3 bases and J by 2 bases, with 16 bases between them. The V gene's germline CDR1 is KGHDR and CDR2 SFDVKD. The DNA for the CDR3 is TGTGCCACCAGTGATCCCCCCGGGGTCCGTCCCTACAATGAGCAGTTCTTC. Translated: CATSDPPGVRPYNEQFF.

The chain employs TRBV7-8 and TRBJ2-2, with 7 bases that match TRBD2. The length of the CDR3 is 17 residues. Germline CDR1 and CDR2: SGHVS and FQNEAQ. V trimming: 0 bases; J trimming: 2 bases; junction bases outside the gene matches: 6. The CDR3: CASSLAGLLINTGELFF. DNA for the CDR3: TGTGCCAGCAGCTTAGCGGGACTACTTATTAACACCGGGGAGCTGTTTTTT. Filled out from reference TRBV7-8 and TRBJ2-2, the complete variable domain reads GAGVSQSPRYKVAKRGQDVALRCDPISGHVSLFWYQQALGQGPEFLTYFQNEAQLDKSGLPSDRFFAERPEGSVSTLKIQRTQQEDSAVYLCASSLAGLLINTGELFFGEGSRLTVL.

The V gene is TRBV6-4, the J gene TRBJ1-1; 7 positions agree with TRBD1. CDR1 and CDR2 from the germline V gene are MRHNA and SNTAGT. V lost 4 bases to trimming and J lost 1 base; unmatched junction nucleotides: 9. The CDR3 contains 16 residues. CDR3 sequence reads: CASSVNYGTANTEAFF. The CDR3 DNA is TGTGCCAGCAGTGTAAATTACGGGACAGCGAACACTGAAGCTTTCTTT.

The gene calls are TRBV3-1 (or the pseudogene TRBV3-2) and TRBJ1-4, with D hard to call. Per the germline V gene, CDR1 is LGHDT and CDR2 is YNNKEL (reference sequence). The CDR3 runs to 11 residues. Trimming removed 4 bases from V and 5 bases from J, with 2 bases in between. In DNA form, the CDR3 reads TGTGCCAGCAGCCTGAATGAAAAACTGTTTTTT. This sequence encodes CASSLNEKLFF.

The chain uses TRBV6-5 and TRBJ1-2; D perhaps matches TRBD1 (6 bases). V was trimmed by 6 bases and J by 9 bases, leaving 17 bases between them. The CDR3 totals 13 residues. The germline V gene encodes CDR1 MNHEY and CDR2 SVGAGI. CDR3 bases: TGTGCCAGCAGGATCAGGGGTTTCGATAGCTACACCTTC. Residues: CASRIRGFDSYTF.

V is TRBV6-5 and J is TRBJ1-1; D is unresolved. The CDR3 runs to 13 residues. Trimming removed 6 bases at V and 0 bases at J, with 8 bases between. From germline, CDR1 is MNHEY and CDR2 SVGAGI. CDR3 nucleotides: TGTGCCAGCAGGGAGGTACTGAACACTGAAGCTTTCTTT. It translates to CASREVLNTEAFF.

The chain is built from TRBV9 and TRBJ1-2; 8 bases match TRBD1. CDR1 SGDLS and CDR2 YYNGEE come from the germline V gene. CDR3 size: 12 residues. Trimming took 2 bases from V and 9 from J; bases not matched to a gene: 3. The CDR3 DNA is TGTGCCAGCAGCGTGCAGGGGGCGAGCTACACCTTC. It is translated as CASSVQGASYTF.

The V call is TRBV7-3, the J call TRBJ2-6, with 8 bases that match TRBD1. The J segment lost 3 bases and the V segment lost 4 bases, leaving 5 bases of the junction unmatched. CDR1 is SGHTA and CDR2 is FQGTGA in the germline V gene. CDR3 length: 16 amino acids. The CDR3 here is CASSSTGVFGANVLTF. The CDR3 DNA reads TGTGCCAGCAGCTCGACAGGGGTCTTTGGGGCCAACGTCCTGACTTTC.

J is TRBJ2-3 and V is TRBV5-1; D is undetermined. Germline V gene data show CDR1 as SGHRS and CDR2 as YFSETQ. The CDR3 spans 12 residues. V lost 7 bases to trimming and J lost 0 bases, with 6 bases between them. This CDR3 is CASRPSTDTQYF. The CDR3, as DNA: TGCGCCAGCCGGCCCAGCACAGATACGCAGTATTTT.

The chain's CDR3 is CASSLSDRGLGGYTF. As DNA, the CDR3 is TGTGCCAGCAGTTTAAGTGACAGGGGATTGGGTGGCTACACCTTC. The chain uses TRBV28 and TRBJ1-2; 8 bases map to TRBD1. CDR1 and CDR2 (germline): MDHEN, SYDVKM. Trimming at V came to 2 bases and at J to 7 bases, leaving 9 bases not matched to a gene. The CDR3 runs 15 residues.

V usage is TRBV4-1 and J usage is TRBJ1-5, with 7 bases aligning to TRBD1. The CDR3 loop spans 17 amino acids. V trimming: 5 bases; J trimming: 4 bases; junction bases outside the gene matches: 14. Germline CDR1 MGHRA, CDR2 YSYEKL. CDR3 in DNA: TGCGCCAGCAGCACCAAGTTTCAACAGGGGAAGAATCAGCCCCAGCATTTT. Translated, it gives CASSTKFQQGKNQPQHF.

V gene TRBV10-3 combines with J gene TRBJ1-6; 7 positions agree with TRBD1. This CDR3 has 15 residues. CDR1 is ENHRY and CDR2 is SYGVKD in the germline V gene. V lost 6 bases, J lost 7 bases, and 9 bases stayed unmatched. CDR3 bases: TGTGCCATCAGCCCCCGGGACAGAAACAATTCACCCCTCCACTTT. The encoded protein is CAISPRDRNNSPLHF.

The gene calls are TRBV5-1 and TRBJ2-7; D is uncertain. The CDR3 runs to 15 residues. Germline V gene sequence: CDR1 SGHRS, CDR2 YFSETQ. V lost 0 bases and J lost 2, with 12 bases in between. This chain's CDR3 is CASSLASAATYEQYF. CDR3 in DNA: TGCGCCAGCAGCTTGGCTTCTGCGGCAACCTACGAGCAGTACTTC.